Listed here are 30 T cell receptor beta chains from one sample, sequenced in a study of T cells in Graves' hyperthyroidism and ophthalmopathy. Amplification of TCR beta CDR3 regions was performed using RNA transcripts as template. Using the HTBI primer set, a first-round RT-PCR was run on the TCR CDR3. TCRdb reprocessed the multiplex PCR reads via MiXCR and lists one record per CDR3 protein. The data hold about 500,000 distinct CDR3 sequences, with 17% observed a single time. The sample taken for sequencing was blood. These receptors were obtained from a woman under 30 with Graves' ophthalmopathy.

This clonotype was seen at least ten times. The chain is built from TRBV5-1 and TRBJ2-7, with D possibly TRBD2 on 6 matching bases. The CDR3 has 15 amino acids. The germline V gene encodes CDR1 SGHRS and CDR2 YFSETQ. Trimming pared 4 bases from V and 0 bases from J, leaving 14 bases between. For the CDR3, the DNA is TGCGCCAGCAGCGGGGGAGCGGGCTCCTCCTACGAGCAGTACTTC. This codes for CASSGGAGSSYEQYF.

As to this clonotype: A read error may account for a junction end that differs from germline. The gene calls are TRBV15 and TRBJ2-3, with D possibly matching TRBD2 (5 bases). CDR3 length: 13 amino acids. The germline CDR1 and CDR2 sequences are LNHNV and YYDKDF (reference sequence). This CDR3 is CATRNPLAETQYF. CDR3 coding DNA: TGTGCCACCAGAAACCCTCTAGCAGAGACGCAGTATTTT.

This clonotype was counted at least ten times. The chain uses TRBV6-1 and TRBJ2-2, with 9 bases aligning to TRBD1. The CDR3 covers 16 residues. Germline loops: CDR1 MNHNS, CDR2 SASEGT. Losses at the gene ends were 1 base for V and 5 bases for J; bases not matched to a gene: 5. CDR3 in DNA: TGTGCCAGCAGTGAAGTCTGGACAGGGGAAACCGGGGAGCTGTTTTTT. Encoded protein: CASSEVWTGETGELFF.

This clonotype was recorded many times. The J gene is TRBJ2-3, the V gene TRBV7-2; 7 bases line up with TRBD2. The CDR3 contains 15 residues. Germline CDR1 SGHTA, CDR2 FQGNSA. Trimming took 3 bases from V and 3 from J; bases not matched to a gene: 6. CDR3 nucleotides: TGTGCCAGCAGCTTGAGCGGGGCGATAACAGATACGCAGTATTTT. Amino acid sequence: CASSLSGAITDTQYF.

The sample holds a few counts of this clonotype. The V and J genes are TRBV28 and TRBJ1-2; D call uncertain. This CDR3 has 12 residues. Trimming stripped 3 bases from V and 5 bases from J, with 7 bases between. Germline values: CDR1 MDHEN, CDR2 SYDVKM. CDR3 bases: TGTGCCAGCAGTTTGCAGTCGTATGGCTACACCTTC. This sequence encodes CASSLQSYGYTF.

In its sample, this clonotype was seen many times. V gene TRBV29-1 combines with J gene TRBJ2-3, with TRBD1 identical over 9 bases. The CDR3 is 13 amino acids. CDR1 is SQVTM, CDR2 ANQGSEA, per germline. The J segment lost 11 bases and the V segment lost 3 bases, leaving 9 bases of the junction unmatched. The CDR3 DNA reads TGCAGCGTTGACAGGACAGGGGAGGTCGGGCAGTATTTT. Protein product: CSVDRTGEVGQYF.

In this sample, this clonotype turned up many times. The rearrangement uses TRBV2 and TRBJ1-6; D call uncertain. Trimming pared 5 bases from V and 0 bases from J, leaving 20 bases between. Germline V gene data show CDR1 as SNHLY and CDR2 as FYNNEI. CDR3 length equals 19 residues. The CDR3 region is CASSTPRNRPSSYNSPLHF. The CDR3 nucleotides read TGTGCCAGCAGTACGCCGAGAAATAGGCCGAGCTCCTATAATTCACCCCTCCACTTT.

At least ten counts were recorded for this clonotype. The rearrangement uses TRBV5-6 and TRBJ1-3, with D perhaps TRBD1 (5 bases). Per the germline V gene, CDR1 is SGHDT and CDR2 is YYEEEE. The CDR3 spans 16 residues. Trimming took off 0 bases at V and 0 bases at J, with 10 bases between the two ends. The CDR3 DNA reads TGTGCCAGCAGCTTGGTCACAGGCTTCTCTGGAAACACCATATATTTT. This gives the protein CASSLVTGFSGNTIYF.

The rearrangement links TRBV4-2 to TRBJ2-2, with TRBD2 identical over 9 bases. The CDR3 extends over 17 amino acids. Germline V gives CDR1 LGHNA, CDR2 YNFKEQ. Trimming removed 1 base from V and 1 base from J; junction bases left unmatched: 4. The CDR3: CASSQVFSGRNTGELFF. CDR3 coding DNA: TGTGCCAGCAGCCAAGTTTTTAGCGGGAGGAACACCGGGGAGCTGTTTTTT.

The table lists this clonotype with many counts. CDR3 nucleotides: TGCGCCAGCAGAACCAGTAATTCACCCCTCCACTTT. This encodes CASRTSNSPLHF. The chain uses TRBV5-1 and TRBJ1-6; D gene uncertain. This CDR3 is 12 amino acids long. Trimming stripped 5 bases from V and 6 bases from J, with 6 bases between. The germline CDR1 and CDR2 sequences are SGHRS and YFSETQ.

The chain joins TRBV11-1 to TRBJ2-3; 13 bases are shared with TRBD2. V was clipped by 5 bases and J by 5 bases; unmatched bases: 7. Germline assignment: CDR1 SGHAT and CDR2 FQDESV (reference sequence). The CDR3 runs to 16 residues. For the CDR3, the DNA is TGTGCCAGCAGCACCGGACTAGCGGGAGTTAAAGATACGCAGTATTTT. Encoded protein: CASSTGLAGVKDTQYF.

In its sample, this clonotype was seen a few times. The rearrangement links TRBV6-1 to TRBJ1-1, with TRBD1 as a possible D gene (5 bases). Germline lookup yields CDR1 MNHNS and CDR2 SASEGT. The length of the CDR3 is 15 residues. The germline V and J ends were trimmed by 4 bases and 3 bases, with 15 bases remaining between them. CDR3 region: CASSVQGAGDTEAFF. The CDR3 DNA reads TGTGCCAGCAGTGTTCAGGGAGCGGGCGACACTGAAGCTTTCTTT.

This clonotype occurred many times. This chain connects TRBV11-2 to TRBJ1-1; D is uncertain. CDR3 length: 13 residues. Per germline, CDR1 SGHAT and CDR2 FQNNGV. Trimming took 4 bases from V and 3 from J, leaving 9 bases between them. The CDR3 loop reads CASSSLLHTEAFF. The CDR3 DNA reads TGTGCCAGCAGCTCTTTACTGCACACTGAAGCTTTCTTT.

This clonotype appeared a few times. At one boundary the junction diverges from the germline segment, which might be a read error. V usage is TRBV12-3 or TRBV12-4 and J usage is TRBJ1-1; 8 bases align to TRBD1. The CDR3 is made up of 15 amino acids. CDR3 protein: CAGSLFAGGATEAFF. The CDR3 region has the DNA TGTGCCGGCAGTTTATTCGCAGGGGGCGCGACTGAAGCTTTCTTT.

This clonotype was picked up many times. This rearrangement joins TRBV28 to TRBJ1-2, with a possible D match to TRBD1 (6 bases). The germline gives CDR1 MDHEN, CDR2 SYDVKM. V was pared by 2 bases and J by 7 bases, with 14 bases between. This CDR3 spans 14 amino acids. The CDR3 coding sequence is TGTGCCAGCAGTTTAAACAGGGAGACGTTTGGCTACACCTTC. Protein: CASSLNRETFGYTF.

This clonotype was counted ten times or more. Here the CDR3 DNA reads TGTGCCAGCAGTTTCCAGAGCAATCAGCCCCAGCATTTT. This sequence encodes CASSFQSNQPQHF. The chain is built from TRBV6-1 and TRBJ1-5; D call uncertain. V was trimmed by 5 bases and J by 1 base, leaving 6 bases between them. The CDR3 covers 13 residues. Per germline, CDR1 MNHNS and CDR2 SASEGT.

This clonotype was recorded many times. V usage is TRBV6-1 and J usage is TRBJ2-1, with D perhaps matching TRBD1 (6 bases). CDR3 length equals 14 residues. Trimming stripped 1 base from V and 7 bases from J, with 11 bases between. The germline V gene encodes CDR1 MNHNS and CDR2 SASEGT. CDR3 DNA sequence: TGTGCCAGCAGTGAAGACGGCCAGGGGAATGAGCAGTTCTTC. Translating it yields CASSEDGQGNEQFF.

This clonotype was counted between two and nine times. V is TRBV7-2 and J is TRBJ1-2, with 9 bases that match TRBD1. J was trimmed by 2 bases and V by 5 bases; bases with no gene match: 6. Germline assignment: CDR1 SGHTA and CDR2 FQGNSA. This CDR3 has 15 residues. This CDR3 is CASSTQGQGNYGYTF. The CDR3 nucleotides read TGTGCCAGCAGCACTCAGGGACAGGGAAACTATGGCTACACCTTC.

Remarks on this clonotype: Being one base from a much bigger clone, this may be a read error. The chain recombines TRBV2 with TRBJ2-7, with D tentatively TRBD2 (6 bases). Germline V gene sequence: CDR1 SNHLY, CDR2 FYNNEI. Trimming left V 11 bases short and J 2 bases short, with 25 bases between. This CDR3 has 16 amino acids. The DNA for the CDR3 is TGTGCCTGCACTGAAGGCCCCGGAGGGCAGACCTACGAGCAGTACTTC. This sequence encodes CACTEGPGGQTYEQYF. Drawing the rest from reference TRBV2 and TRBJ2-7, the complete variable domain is EPEVTQTPSHQVTQMGQEVILRCVPISNHLYFYWYRQILGQKVEFLVSFYNNEISEKSEIFDDQFSVERPDGSNFTLKIRSTKLEDSAMYFCACTEGPGGQTYEQYFGPGTRLTVT.

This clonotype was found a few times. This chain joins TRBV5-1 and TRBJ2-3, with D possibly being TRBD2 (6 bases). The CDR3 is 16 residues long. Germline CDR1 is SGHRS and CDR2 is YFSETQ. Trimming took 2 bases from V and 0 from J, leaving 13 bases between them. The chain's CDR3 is CASSFTGEWSTDTQYF. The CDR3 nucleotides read TGCGCCAGCAGCTTTACGGGGGAGTGGAGCACAGATACGCAGTATTTT.

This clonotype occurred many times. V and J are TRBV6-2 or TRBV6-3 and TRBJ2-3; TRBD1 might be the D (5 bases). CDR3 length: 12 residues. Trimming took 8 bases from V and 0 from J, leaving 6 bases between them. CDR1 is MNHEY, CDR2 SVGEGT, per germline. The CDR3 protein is CASRQSTDTQYF. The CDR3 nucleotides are TGTGCCAGCCGACAGAGCACAGATACGCAGTATTTT.

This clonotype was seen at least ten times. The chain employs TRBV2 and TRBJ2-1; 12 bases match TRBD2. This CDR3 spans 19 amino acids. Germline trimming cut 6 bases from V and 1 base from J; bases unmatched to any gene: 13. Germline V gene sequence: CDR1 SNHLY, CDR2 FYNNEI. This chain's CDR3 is CASRSSGTSGLRSYNEQFF. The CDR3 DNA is TGTGCCAGCAGGTCCTCCGGGACTAGCGGGTTAAGGTCCTACAATGAGCAGTTCTTC. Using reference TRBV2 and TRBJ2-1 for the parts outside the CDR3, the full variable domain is EPEVTQTPSHQVTQMGQEVILRCVPISNHLYFYWYRQILGQKVEFLVSFYNNEISEKSEIFDDQFSVERPDGSNFTLKIRSTKLEDSAMYFCASRSSGTSGLRSYNEQFFGPGTRLTVL.

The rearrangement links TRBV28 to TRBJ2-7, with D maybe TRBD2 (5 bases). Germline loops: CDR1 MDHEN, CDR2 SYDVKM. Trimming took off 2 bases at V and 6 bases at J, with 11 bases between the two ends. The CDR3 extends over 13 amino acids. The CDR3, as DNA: TGTGCCAGCAGTTTACTAGCTGGATGCGAGCAGTACTTC. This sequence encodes CASSLLAGCEQYF.

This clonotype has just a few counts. The CDR3 DNA reads as TGTGCCAGCAGCATCCCCTCCTATGGCTACACCTTC. This codes for CASSIPSYGYTF. The chain joins TRBV5-6 to TRBJ1-2; unclear D gene. The V gene's germline CDR1 is SGHDT and CDR2 YYEEEE. The length of the CDR3 is 12 residues. V was shortened by 4 bases and J by 4 bases, with 8 bases between the two germline ends. The variable domain in full, with the rest retrieved from reference TRBV5-6 and TRBJ1-2, is DAGVTQSPTHLIKTRGQQVTLRCSPKSGHDTVSWYQQALGQGPQFIFQYYEEEERQRGNFPDRFSGHQFPNYSSELNVNALLLGDSALYLCASSIPSYGYTFGSGTRLTVV.

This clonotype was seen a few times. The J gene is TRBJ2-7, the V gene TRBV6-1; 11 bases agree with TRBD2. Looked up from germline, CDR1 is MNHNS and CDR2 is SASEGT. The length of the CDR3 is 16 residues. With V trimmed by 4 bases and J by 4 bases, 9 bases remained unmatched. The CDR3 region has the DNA TGTGCCAGCAGTGTCGGGACTAGCGGACCTTCGTACGAGCAGTACTTC. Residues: CASSVGTSGPSYEQYF.

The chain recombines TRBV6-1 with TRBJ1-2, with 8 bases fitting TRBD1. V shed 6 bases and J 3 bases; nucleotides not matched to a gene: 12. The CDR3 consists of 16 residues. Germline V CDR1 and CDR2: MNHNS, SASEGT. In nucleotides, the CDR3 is TGTGCCAGCAGACCTGGCAGGGGGCGATCTCACTATGGCTACACCTTC. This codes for CASRPGRGRSHYGYTF.

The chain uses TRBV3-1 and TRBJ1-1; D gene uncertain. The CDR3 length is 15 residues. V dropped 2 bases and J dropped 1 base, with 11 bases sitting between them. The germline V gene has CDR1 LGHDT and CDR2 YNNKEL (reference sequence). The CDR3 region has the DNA TGTGCCAGCAGCCAACCAACCAAAGGGAACACTGAAGCTTTCTTT. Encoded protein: CASSQPTKGNTEAFF.

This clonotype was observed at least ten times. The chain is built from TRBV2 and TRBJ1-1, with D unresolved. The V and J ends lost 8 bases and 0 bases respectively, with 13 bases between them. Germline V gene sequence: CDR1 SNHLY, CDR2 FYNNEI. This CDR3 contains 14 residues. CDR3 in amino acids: CASSEPGMNTEAFF. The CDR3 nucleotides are TGTGCCAGCTCCGAGCCGGGAATGAACACTGAAGCTTTCTTT.

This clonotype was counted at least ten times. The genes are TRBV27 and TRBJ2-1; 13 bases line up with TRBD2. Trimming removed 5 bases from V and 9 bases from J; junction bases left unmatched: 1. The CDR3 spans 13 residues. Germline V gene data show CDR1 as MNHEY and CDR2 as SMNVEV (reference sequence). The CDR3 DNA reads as TGTGCCAGCAGTCGGACTAGCGGGAGTGAGCAGTTCTTC. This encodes CASSRTSGSEQFF.

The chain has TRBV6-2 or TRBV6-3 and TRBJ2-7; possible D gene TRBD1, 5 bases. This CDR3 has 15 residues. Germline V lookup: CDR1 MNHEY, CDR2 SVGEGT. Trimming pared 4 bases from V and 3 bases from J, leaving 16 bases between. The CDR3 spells CASSLHDSGNYEQYF. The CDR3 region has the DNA TGTGCCAGCAGTTTACACGACTCAGGGAACTACGAGCAGTACTTC.